The 21 T cell receptor beta chains below all came from one sample that was sequenced in a study of blood T cells in healthy people across ages. For the second PCR, which ran for about 6 to 11 cycles, a sample-barcoded 5' primer and a J-beta primer mix were used. TCRdb re-called the 5' RACE reads with MiXCR, one entry per CDR3 protein. The table includes over a million distinct CDR3 sequences, approximately 59% detected once. Input material: blood. The receptors here all came from a man younger than 35 in good health.

In DNA form, the CDR3 reads TGTGCCAGCAGCCAAGGTTTTGGGGATTTGATCGAGCAGTACTTC. This sequence encodes CASSQGFGDLIEQYF. The J gene is TRBJ2-7, the V gene TRBV14; D uncertain. Germline V gene sequence: CDR1 SGHDN, CDR2 FVKESK. The CDR3 spans 15 residues. Trimming stripped 1 base from V and 6 bases from J, with 16 bases between.

V is TRBV4-1 and J is TRBJ2-1, with D perhaps being TRBD1 or TRBD2 (5 bases each). Matching the DNA end better, TRBJ2-7 makes the J call doubtful. This CDR3 region has 13 residues. Germline loops: CDR1 MGHRA, CDR2 YSYEKL. CDR3 region: CASSGGPTGEQYF. DNA for the CDR3: TGCGCCAGCAGTGGGGGACCAACAGGCGAGCAGTACTTC.

V gene TRBV5-1 combines with J gene TRBJ2-3; TRBD1 might be the D (6 bases). With 5 bases removed from V and 5 bases from J, the gap between germline ends came to 12 bases. The germline V gene has CDR1 SGHRS and CDR2 YFSETQ. The CDR3 contains 13 residues. CDR3 protein: CASSTGLGDTQYF. Written as DNA, the CDR3 is TGCGCCAGCAGTACAGGGTTGGGAGATACGCAGTATTTT.

This chain uses TRBV20-1 with TRBJ1-4, with D unclear. With 4 bases removed from V and 8 bases from J, the gap between germline ends came to 14 bases. Germline V gene sequence: CDR1 DFQATT, CDR2 SNEGSKA (reference sequence). The CDR3 runs to 13 residues. CDR3 sequence: CSAKQSLWEKLFF. CDR3 bases: TGCAGTGCTAAGCAGAGCCTGTGGGAAAAACTGTTTTTT.

This clonotype was picked up a small number of times. V usage is TRBV20-1 and J usage is TRBJ2-1; possibly TRBD1 or TRBD2 for D (5 bases each). V lost 5 bases and J 2 bases, leaving 16 bases between the germline ends. CDR1 and CDR2 from the germline V gene are DFQATT and SNEGSKA (reference sequence). The CDR3 loop spans 15 amino acids. The CDR3 loop reads CSAAPPGPAYNEQFF. CDR3 nucleotide sequence: TGCAGTGCTGCGCCCCCGGGACCAGCCTACAATGAGCAGTTCTTC.

The J gene is TRBJ2-1, the V gene TRBV20-1, with TRBD1 matching 7 bases. J was trimmed by 7 bases and V by 0 bases; bases with no gene match: 6. Germline V gives CDR1 DFQATT, CDR2 SNEGSKA (reference sequence). The CDR3 has 14 amino acids. The CDR3 loop is CSAREGTALNEQFF. The CDR3 DNA is TGCAGTGCTAGAGAGGGGACAGCGTTAAATGAGCAGTTCTTC.

This clonotype appeared a single time. The chain has TRBV4-2 and TRBJ1-4; 8 nucleotides line up with TRBD1. Germline trimming cut 0 bases from V and 6 bases from J; bases unmatched to any gene: 6. The CDR3 sequence is 16 residues long. The germline CDR1 and CDR2 sequences are LGHNA and YNFKEQ. Written as DNA, the CDR3 is TGTGCCAGCAGCCAAGATCCGGGCAGGGGGCATGAAAAACTGTTTTTT. This translates into CASSQDPGRGHEKLFF.

The chain has TRBV7-2 and TRBJ2-5; 12 bases align to TRBD2. The junction had 11 bases not matched to a gene; V was cut back by 1 base and J by 11 bases. The CDR3 runs 16 residues. The germline gives CDR1 SGHTA, CDR2 FQGNSA. This chain's CDR3 is CASSLVWTSGTGEQYF. The CDR3 DNA sequence: TGTGCCAGCAGCTTAGTTTGGACTAGCGGGACGGGTGAGCAGTACTTC.

This clonotype was found once. The J gene is TRBJ1-2, the V gene TRBV4-1; D call uncertain. V lost 1 base and J 7 bases, leaving 16 bases between the germline ends. The CDR3 extends over 15 amino acids. The V gene's germline CDR1 is MGHRA and CDR2 YSYEKL. CDR3 DNA: TGCGCCAGCAGCCAAGTGGCCGGGTTGATAGGTGGCTACACCTTC. It specifies CASSQVAGLIGGYTF.

This chain links TRBV3-1 with TRBJ2-1; possibly TRBD2 for D (6 bases). V lost 4 bases, J lost 2 bases, and 15 bases lay in between. Germline V gives CDR1 LGHDT, CDR2 YNNKEL (reference sequence). This CDR3 has 16 residues. The CDR3 region has the DNA TGTGCCAGCAGCCCAATTAGCGGAACTGCCTACAATGAGCAGTTCTTC. Its protein is CASSPISGTAYNEQFF.

This chain uses TRBV12-3 or TRBV12-4 with TRBJ1-1, with D unclear. The CDR3 is 15 amino acids. Deletions cut 3 bases from V and 5 bases from J, with 16 bases between. CDR3 sequence reads: CASSFGGPGGTEAFF. The CDR3 DNA reads as TGTGCCAGCAGTTTTGGAGGGCCCGGAGGAACTGAAGCTTTCTTT.

The genes are TRBV2 and TRBJ2-5; a weak D match, TRBD2 (5 bases). Germline CDR1 reads SNHLY; CDR2 reads FYNNEI. The CDR3 spans 13 residues. Trimming took 3 bases from V and 7 from J, leaving 12 bases between them. CDR3 in amino acids: CASSDEGLGTQYF. In DNA form, the CDR3 reads TGTGCCAGCAGTGACGAGGGTTTGGGGACCCAGTACTTC.

This clonotype was detected only a few times. V usage is TRBV20-1 and J usage is TRBJ2-7, with a weak D call TRBD1 (6 bases). This CDR3 spans 13 amino acids. Trimming took off 6 bases at V and 5 bases at J, with 17 bases between the two ends. Germline V CDR1 and CDR2: DFQATT, SNEGSKA (reference sequence). The CDR3 nucleotides are TGCAGTGCGAGTGGGACACTCGGCCACGAGCAGTACTTC. This gives the protein CSASGTLGHEQYF.

This clonotype occurred many times. The chain combines TRBV7-8 with TRBJ2-7, with a tentative D call TRBD2 (5 bases). CDR3 size: 15 residues. Looked up from germline, CDR1 is SGHVS and CDR2 is FQNEAQ. V was pared by 5 bases and J by 1 base, with 15 bases between. The CDR3 protein is CASSHQRQTSYEQYF. The DNA of the CDR3 is TGTGCCAGCAGCCACCAGCGGCAAACGTCCTACGAGCAGTACTTC. Full variable domain (missing parts from reference TRBV7-8 and TRBJ2-7): GAGVSQSPRYKVAKRGQDVALRCDPISGHVSLFWYQQALGQGPEFLTYFQNEAQLDKSGLPSDRFFAERPEGSVSTLKIQRTQQEDSAVYLCASSHQRQTSYEQYFGPGTRLTVT.

The chain recombines TRBV12-3 or TRBV12-4 with TRBJ2-4; D gene unclear. The CDR3 totals 16 residues. Trimming stripped 2 bases from V and 1 base from J, with 12 bases between. The CDR3 bases are TGTGCCAGCAGTTTATGGCCCGGTGGGGCCAAAAACATTCAGTACTTC. This encodes CASSLWPGGAKNIQYF.

This clonotype has ten or more counts. Being one base from a much bigger clone, this may be a read error. The J gene is TRBJ2-1, the V gene TRBV6-6; a possible D gene is TRBD2 (6 bases). TRBJ2-7 matches the DNA end more closely, so the J call is doubtful. The CDR3 loop spans 15 amino acids. Germline values: CDR1 MNHNY, CDR2 SVGAGI (reference sequence). This CDR3 is CASRVDGSSYNEQYF. CDR3 in DNA: TGTGCCAGCAGAGTGGACGGGAGCTCCTACAATGAGCAGTACTTC.

The chain recombines TRBV27 with TRBJ2-7, with 9 positions matching TRBD2. The J call may not be correct, given that the DNA end is closer to TRBJ2-5. Germline lookup yields CDR1 MNHEY and CDR2 SMNVEV (reference sequence). There are 17 residues in the CDR3. CDR3: CASSLSRVSGSSETQYF. The CDR3 nucleotides are TGTGCCAGCAGTTTATCTAGGGTTAGCGGGAGCAGTGAGACCCAGTACTTC.

This clonotype appeared once. The chain employs TRBV7-9 and TRBJ2-4; D is unclear. TRBJ2-5 matches the DNA end more closely, so the J call is doubtful. This CDR3 is 15 amino acids long. Germline assignment: CDR1 SEHNR and CDR2 FQNEAQ (reference sequence). The CDR3 reads CASSGDPTFWETQYF. The CDR3 bases are TGTGCCAGCAGCGGCGACCCAACCTTCTGGGAGACCCAGTACTTC.

The chain employs TRBV15 and TRBJ1-4; 7 bases are a match to TRBD1. Germline V gene lookup returns CDR1 LNHNV and CDR2 YYDKDF (reference sequence). This CDR3 comprises 16 residues. Trimming cost V 0 bases and J 4 bases; bases outside gene matches: 5. The DNA of the CDR3 is TGTGCCACCAGCAGAGACACAGGGGCGTATAATGAAAAACTGTTTTTT. Its translation: CATSRDTGAYNEKLFF.

This clonotype was counted a few times. The gene calls are TRBV29-1 and TRBJ1-1; TRBD1 might be the D (6 bases). V lost 3 bases and J 6 bases, leaving 23 bases between the germline ends. Germline values: CDR1 SQVTM, CDR2 ANQGSEA. The CDR3 totals 16 residues. The CDR3 is CSVDDHRGGPKPEAFF. Written as DNA, the CDR3 is TGCAGCGTTGATGACCATCGAGGGGGGCCCAAGCCTGAAGCTTTCTTT.

This chain connects TRBV5-4 to TRBJ2-5, with TRBD1 matching 7 bases. The DNA matches TRBJ2-7 better at its end, which makes the J call doubtful. CDR3 size: 14 residues. The V gene's germline CDR1 is SGHNT and CDR2 YYREEE (reference sequence). For the CDR3, the DNA is TGTGCCAGCAGCTTGGTGGCCAGGGGGAGCGAGCAGTACTTC. Residues: CASSLVARGSEQYF.